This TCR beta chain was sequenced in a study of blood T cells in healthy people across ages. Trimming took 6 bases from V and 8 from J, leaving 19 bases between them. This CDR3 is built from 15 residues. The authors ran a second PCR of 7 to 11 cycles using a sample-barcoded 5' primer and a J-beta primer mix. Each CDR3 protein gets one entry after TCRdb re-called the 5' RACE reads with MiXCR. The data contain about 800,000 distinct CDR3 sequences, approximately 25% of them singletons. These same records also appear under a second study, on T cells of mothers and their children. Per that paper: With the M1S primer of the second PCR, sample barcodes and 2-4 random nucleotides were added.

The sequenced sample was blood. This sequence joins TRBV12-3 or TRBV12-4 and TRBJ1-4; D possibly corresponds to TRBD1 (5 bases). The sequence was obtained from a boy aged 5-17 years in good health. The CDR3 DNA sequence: TGTGCCAGCAGCCGGGGCCTCATAAGGAAGGAAAAACTGTTTTTT. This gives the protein CASSRGLIRKEKLFF.